Below, 5 T cell receptor beta chains from the same sample are listed, as sequenced in a study of T cell responses to AZD1222 COVID-19 vaccine (dated by TCRdb to the early 2020s). Read against the paper, the sample's time point label means: baseline before first vaccination. Receptor libraries were prepared by the immunoSEQ multiplex PCR assay. TCRdb provides this immuneACCESS table in a form limited to in-frame rearrangements. Some clones are lacking; in checked studies, under half of them reflect an unresolved V gene, and why the rest are absent is not known. The sample contains over 85,000 clones, about 85% of them found a single time. The ten top clones hold less than 3.5% of the sample. Material: peripheral blood, obtained on day 0 of AZD1222 vaccination. Receptor source: an adult in good health.

This clone occurred a few times. The J gene is TRBJ1-1, the V gene TRBV7-2; D gene ambiguous. V lost 1 base and J lost 9, with 9 bases in between. This CDR3 is built from 12 residues. Germline assignment: CDR1 SGHTA and CDR2 FQGNSA. The chain's CDR3 is CASSLGEGKAFF. CDR3 DNA sequence: TGTGCCAGCAGCTTAGGCGAAGGAAAAGCTTTCTTT.

The chain links TRBV24-1 to TRBJ2-3, with 7 bases that match TRBD2. The CDR3 runs to 16 residues. Germline CDR1 and CDR2: KGHDR and SFDVKD. Germline trimming cut 6 bases from V and 0 bases from J; bases unmatched to any gene: 8. DNA of the CDR3: TGTGCCACCAGTTCCGGGAGGTCCGCTAGCACAGATACGCAGTATTTT. Translation gives CATSSGRSASTDTQYF.

The chain carries TRBV7-9 and TRBJ1-1, with TRBD1 as a possible D gene (6 bases). V gave up 5 bases and J gave up 4 bases, with 17 bases separating them. CDR1 SEHNR and CDR2 FQNEAQ come from the germline V gene (reference sequence). The CDR3 has 15 amino acids. The CDR3 sequence: CASSKTQGRGTEAFF. The DNA of the CDR3 is TGTGCCAGCAGCAAAACACAGGGTAGAGGCACTGAAGCTTTCTTT.

V usage is TRBV7-3 and J usage is TRBJ2-7, with TRBD1 matching 7 bases. V lost 6 bases, J lost 3 bases, and 5 bases stayed unmatched. Germline V gene sequence: CDR1 SGHTA, CDR2 FQGTGA. The CDR3 consists of 13 residues. The CDR3 sequence: CASSFTGDYEQYF. CDR3 DNA: TGTGCCAGCAGTTTTACAGGGGACTACGAGCAGTACTTC.

CDR3 DNA sequence: TGTGCCAGTAGTGCAAGGACAGGGAGGAATTCACCCCTCCACTTT. This codes for CASSARTGRNSPLHF. V and J are TRBV19 and TRBJ1-6; 8 bases line up with TRBD1. CDR1 and CDR2 (germline): LNHDA, SQIVND (reference sequence). J lost 7 bases, V lost 5 bases, and 7 bases had no gene match. The CDR3 extends over 15 amino acids. The full variable domain, in which reference TRBV19 and TRBJ1-6 provide the parts outside the CDR3, is DGGITQSPKYLFRKEGQNVTLSCEQNLNHDAMYWYRQDPGQGLRLIYYSQIVNDFQKGDIAEGYSVSREKKESFPLTVTSAQKNPTAFYLCASSARTGRNSPLHFGNGTRLTVT.